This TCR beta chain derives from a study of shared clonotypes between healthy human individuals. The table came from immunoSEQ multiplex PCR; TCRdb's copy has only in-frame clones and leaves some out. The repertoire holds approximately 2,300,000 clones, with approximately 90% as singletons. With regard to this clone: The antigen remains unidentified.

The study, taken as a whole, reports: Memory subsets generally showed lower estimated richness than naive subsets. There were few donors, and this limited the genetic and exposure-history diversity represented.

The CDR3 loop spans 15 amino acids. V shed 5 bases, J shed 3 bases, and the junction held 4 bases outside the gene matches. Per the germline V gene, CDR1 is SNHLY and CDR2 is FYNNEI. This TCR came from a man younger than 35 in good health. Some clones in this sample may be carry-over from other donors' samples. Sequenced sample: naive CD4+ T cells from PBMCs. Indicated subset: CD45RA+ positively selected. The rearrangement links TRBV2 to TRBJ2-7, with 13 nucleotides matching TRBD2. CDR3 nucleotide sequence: TGTGCCAGCAGTCCCGGGACTAGCGGGATCTACGAGCAGTACTTC. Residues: CASSPGTSGIYEQYF.